One sample yielded the 7 T cell receptor beta chains listed below, sequenced in a study of brain metastases from non-small cell lung cancer. Data came from immunoSEQ multiplex PCR; TCRdb stores just in-frame clones and leaves some out. In the table there are about 800 clones, less than 90% of which are singletons. The material sequenced was tissue from a brain metastasis. The receptors originated from a donor at least 40 years old with non-small cell lung cancer.

The genes are TRBV5-1 and TRBJ1-2; TRBD1 agrees at 7 bases. The V gene's germline CDR1 is SGHRS and CDR2 YFSETQ. This CDR3 region has 14 residues. The ends lost 4 bases at V and 3 bases at J; junction bases unmatched: 6. The CDR3 loop is CASSQSTGDYGYTF. CDR3 sequence (DNA): TGCGCCAGCAGCCAGTCAACAGGGGACTATGGCTACACCTTC.

The chain links TRBV27 to TRBJ2-1; 7 nucleotides align to TRBD1. Trimming at V came to 8 bases and at J to 7 bases, leaving 17 bases not matched to a gene. Germline-derived CDR1 and CDR2 are MNHEY and SMNVEV (reference sequence). This CDR3 is 16 amino acids long. The CDR3 sequence is CASRTLTGQNVNEQFF. CDR3 in DNA: TGTGCCAGCCGAACTTTGACAGGGCAAAATGTGAATGAGCAGTTCTTC.

V is TRBV6-1 and J is TRBJ1-2; D may be TRBD1 (6 bases). Germline V lookup: CDR1 MNHNS, CDR2 SASEGT. Trimming pared 1 base from V and 7 bases from J, leaving 13 bases between. The CDR3 is made up of 14 amino acids. CDR3 nucleotide sequence: TGTGCCAGCAGTGAAGGTCAGGTAGGGGGTGGCTACACCTTC. This encodes CASSEGQVGGGYTF.

The chain carries TRBV19 and TRBJ2-4; 9 bases are a match to TRBD2. This CDR3 is 16 amino acids long. V lost 7 bases and J lost 1; bases outside the gene matches: 8. Germline V gives CDR1 LNHDA, CDR2 SQIVND (reference sequence). The DNA for the CDR3 is TGTGCCAGTACCCTCGCGGGGGGGGTGGCCAAAAACATTCAGTACTTC. Residues: CASTLAGGVAKNIQYF.

Turning to this clone: Mismatch with germline at one junction end may stem from a read error. The chain is built from TRBV7-9 and TRBJ2-7, with 7 bases that match TRBD1. Germline CDR1 and CDR2: SEHNR and FQNEAQ (reference sequence). The CDR3 is made up of 15 amino acids. The CDR3 DNA is TGTGCCAGCAGCCAAGCCAGGAGACAGGGCATCGAGCAGTATTTC. Its protein is CASSQARRQGIEQYF.

The chain has TRBV6-6 and TRBJ1-5; TRBD1 agrees at 9 bases. This CDR3 comprises 14 residues. J was trimmed by 13 bases and V by 2 bases; bases with no gene match: 9. From germline, CDR1 is MNHNY and CDR2 SVGAGI (reference sequence). CDR3 residues: CASSYVNSGQGQHF. As DNA, the CDR3 is TGTGCCAGCAGTTACGTGAATTCGGGACAGGGTCAGCATTTT.

The V and J genes are TRBV10-1 and TRBJ1-1; 7 nucleotides line up with TRBD1. V lost 0 bases and J lost 1; bases outside the gene matches: 2. CDR1 WNHNN and CDR2 SYGVQD come from the germline V gene (reference sequence). This CDR3 spans 15 amino acids. The DNA for the CDR3 is TGCGCCAGCAGTGAGTCGAGACAGGGGAACACTGAAGCTTTCTTT. It encodes CASSESRQGNTEAFF.